This TCR beta chain was found in a study of CD8 T cells in ankylosing spondylitis. Study results and caveats: Characteristic of ankylosing spondylitis blood, it appeared, was a TCR beta motif comprising eight highly homologous variants.

About this clonotype itself: Its antigen is not identified.

Germline assignment: CDR1 SGHRS and CDR2 YFSETQ. The V end was cut by 0 bases, the J end by 4 bases, with 11 bases between. The CDR3 has 15 amino acids. Each CDR3 protein is one row after TCRdb ran MiXCR on the 5' RACE reads. The table has 250,000 to 300,000 distinct CDR3 sequences, 20% seen once. Sequencing was carried out using blood, either unsorted or a sorted T cell fraction (not recorded which). The chain combines TRBV5-1 with TRBJ1-5, with TRBD1 as a possible D gene (6 bases). The source of this sequence is a male donor with ankylosing spondylitis or in good health (not recorded which). This CDR3 reads CASSLEGHLNQPQHF. In DNA, the CDR3 is TGCGCCAGCAGCTTGGAGGGACACCTAAATCAGCCCCAGCATTTT.